Sequencing of this T cell receptor (beta chain) was carried out in a study of cytomegalovirus exposure and HLA in healthy donors. The study ran its PCR with 60 Vbeta and 13 Jbeta primers. The repertoire was sequenced with immunoSEQ multiplex PCR; TCRdb's copy has only in-frame clones and lacks some. The repertoire holds around 150,000 clones, approximately 80% seen once, with 1.2% to 1.5% in the top ten. The CDR3 extends over 15 amino acids. Germline CDR1 SNHLY, CDR2 FYNNEI. The V end was cut by 6 bases, the J end by 5 bases, with 17 bases between. The receptor comes from a man aged 30-40 years in good health and CMV-seropositive. The sequenced sample was PBMCs. This chain connects TRBV2 to TRBJ1-5; D call uncertain. CDR3 amino acids: CASSGSRNGDQPQHF. DNA for the CDR3: TGTGCCAGCAGCGGTAGTCGAAACGGTGATCAGCCCCAGCATTTT.